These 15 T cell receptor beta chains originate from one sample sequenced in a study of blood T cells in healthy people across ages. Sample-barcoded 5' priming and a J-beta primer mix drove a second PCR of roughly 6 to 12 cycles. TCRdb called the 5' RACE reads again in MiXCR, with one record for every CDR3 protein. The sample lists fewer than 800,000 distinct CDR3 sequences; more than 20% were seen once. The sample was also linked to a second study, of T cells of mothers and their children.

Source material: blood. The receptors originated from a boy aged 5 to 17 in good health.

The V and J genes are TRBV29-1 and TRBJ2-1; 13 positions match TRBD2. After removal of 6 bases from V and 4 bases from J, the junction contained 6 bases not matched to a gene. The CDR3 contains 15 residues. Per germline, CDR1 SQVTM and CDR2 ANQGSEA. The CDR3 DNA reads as TGCAGCGTCCCCCGACTAGCGGGAGGATACAATGAGCAGTTCTTC. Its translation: CSVPRLAGGYNEQFF.

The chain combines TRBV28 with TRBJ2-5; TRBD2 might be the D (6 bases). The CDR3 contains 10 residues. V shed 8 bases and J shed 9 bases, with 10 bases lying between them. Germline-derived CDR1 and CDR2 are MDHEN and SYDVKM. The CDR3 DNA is TGTGCCAGCTCCGGCGGGGCCCAGTACTTC. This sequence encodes CASSGGAQYF.

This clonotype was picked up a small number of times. The CDR3 coding sequence is TGCGCCAGCAGCTCATGGGCCTACGAGCAGTACTTC. This codes for CASSSWAYEQYF. The rearrangement uses TRBV5-1 and TRBJ2-7, with D unresolved. Trimming stripped 3 bases from V and 2 bases from J, with 6 bases between. The CDR3 extends over 12 amino acids. From germline, CDR1 is SGHRS and CDR2 YFSETQ.

The CDR3 DNA reads TGTGCCAGCAGCTCCCCTAGCGACACCGGGGAGCTGTTTTTT. Translation gives CASSSPSDTGELFF. The chain couples TRBV11-2 to TRBJ2-2; TRBD2 might be the D (6 bases). This CDR3 is built from 14 residues. Germline CDR1 reads SGHAT; CDR2 reads FQNNGV. V lost 4 bases, J lost 3 bases, and 9 bases lay in between.

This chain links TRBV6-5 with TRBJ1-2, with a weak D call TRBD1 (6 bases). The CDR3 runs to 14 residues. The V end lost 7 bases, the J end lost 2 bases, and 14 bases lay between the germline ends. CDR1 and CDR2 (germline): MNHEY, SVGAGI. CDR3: CASTRPGGNYGYTF. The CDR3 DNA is TGTGCCAGCACCCGCCCGGGGGGCAACTATGGCTACACCTTC.

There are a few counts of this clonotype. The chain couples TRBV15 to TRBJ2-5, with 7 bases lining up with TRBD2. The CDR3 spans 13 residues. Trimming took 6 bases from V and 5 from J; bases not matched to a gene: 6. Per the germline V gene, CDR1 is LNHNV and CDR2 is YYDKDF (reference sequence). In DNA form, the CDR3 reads TGTGCCACCAGACTTTTAGCGGGCGAGACCCAGTACTTC. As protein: CATRLLAGETQYF. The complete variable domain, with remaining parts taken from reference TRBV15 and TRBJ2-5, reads DAMVIQNPRYQVTQFGKPVTLSCSQTLNHNVMYWYQQKSSQAPKLLFHYYDKDFNNEADTPDNFQSRRPNTSFCFLDIRSPGLGDTAMYLCATRLLAGETQYFGPGTRLLVL.

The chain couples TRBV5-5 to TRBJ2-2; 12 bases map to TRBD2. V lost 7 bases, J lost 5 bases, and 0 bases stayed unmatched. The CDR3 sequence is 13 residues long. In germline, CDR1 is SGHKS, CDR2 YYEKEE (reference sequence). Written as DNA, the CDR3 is TGTGCCAGCCTAGCGGGGGGGACCGGGGAGCTGTTTTTT. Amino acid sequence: CASLAGGTGELFF.

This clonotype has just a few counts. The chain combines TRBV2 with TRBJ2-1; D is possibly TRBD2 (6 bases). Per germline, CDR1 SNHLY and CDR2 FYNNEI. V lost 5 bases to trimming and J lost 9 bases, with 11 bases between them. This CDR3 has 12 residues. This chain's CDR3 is CASSPSGVEQFF. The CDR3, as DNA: TGTGCCAGCAGTCCTTCGGGGGTTGAGCAGTTCTTC. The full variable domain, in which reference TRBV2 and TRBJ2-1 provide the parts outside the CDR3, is EPEVTQTPSHQVTQMGQEVILRCVPISNHLYFYWYRQILGQKVEFLVSFYNNEISEKSEIFDDQFSVERPDGSNFTLKIRSTKLEDSAMYFCASSPSGVEQFFGPGTRLTVL.

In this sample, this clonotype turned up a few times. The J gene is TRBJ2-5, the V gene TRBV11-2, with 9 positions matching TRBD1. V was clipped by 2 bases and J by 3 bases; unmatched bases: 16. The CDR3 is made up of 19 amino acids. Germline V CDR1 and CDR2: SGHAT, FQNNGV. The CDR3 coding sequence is TGTGCCAGCAGCTTATACTTGACAGGGGGTTTAGTTATGGAAGAGACCCAGTACTTC. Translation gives CASSLYLTGGLVMEETQYF.

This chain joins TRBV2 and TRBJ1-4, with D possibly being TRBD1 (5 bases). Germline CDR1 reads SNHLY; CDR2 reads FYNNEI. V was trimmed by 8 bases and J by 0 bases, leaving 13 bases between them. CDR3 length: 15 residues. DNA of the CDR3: TGTGCCAGCGCCATCTCACAGGCAACTAATGAAAAACTGTTTTTT. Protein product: CASAISQATNEKLFF.

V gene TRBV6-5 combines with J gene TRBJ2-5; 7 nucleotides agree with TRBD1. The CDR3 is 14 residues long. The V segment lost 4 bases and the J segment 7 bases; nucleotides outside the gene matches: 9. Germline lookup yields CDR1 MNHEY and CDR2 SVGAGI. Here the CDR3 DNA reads TGTGCCAGCAGTTCAGACAGGGAGTTTGGGACCCAGTACTTC. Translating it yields CASSSDREFGTQYF.

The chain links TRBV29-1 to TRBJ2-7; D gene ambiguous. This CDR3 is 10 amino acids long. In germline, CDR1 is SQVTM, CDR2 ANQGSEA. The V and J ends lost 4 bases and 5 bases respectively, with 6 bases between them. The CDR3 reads CSVVSDEQYF. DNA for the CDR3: TGCAGCGTTGTCAGCGACGAGCAGTACTTC.

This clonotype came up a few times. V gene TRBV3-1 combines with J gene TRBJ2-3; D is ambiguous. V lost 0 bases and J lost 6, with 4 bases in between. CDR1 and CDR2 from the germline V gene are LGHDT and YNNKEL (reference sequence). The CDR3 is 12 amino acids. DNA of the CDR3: TGTGCCAGCAGCCAAGATATGGATACGCAGTATTTT. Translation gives CASSQDMDTQYF.

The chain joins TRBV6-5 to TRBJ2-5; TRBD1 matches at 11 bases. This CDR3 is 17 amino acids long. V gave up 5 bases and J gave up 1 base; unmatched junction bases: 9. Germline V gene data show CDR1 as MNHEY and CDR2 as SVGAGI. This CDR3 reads CASSNPGQGGIQETQYF. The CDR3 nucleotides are TGTGCCAGCAGTAACCCGGGACAGGGGGGCATCCAAGAGACCCAGTACTTC.

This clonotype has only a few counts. This CDR3 reads CASSQDFREKLFF. DNA of the CDR3: TGCGCCAGCAGCCAAGATTTTCGTGAAAAACTGTTTTTT. The chain is built from TRBV4-1 and TRBJ1-4; D ambiguous. CDR1 and CDR2 (germline): MGHRA, YSYEKL. The length of the CDR3 is 13 residues. V lost 0 bases and J 7 bases, leaving 6 bases between the germline ends.